This TCR beta chain originates from a study of blood T cell repertoires in COVID-19. The wider study: Material from acute and convalescent COVID-19 was sourced from the United States, Italy and Spain.

Generated by immunoSEQ multiplex PCR, the TCRdb table keeps only in-frame clones and is missing some. The table records approximately 290,000 clones, over 75% of them present only once. CDR1 KGHDR and CDR2 SFDVKD come from the germline V gene. Trimming took off 6 bases at V and 4 bases at J, with 20 bases between the two ends. The CDR3 runs to 16 residues. Everyone who took part was roughly 18 to 100 years old, and they came from about two dozen US areas. The specimen was PBMCs or T cells enriched from blood (not recorded which). The V and J genes are TRBV24-1 and TRBJ1-2, with a tentative D call TRBD1 (6 bases). The TCR originated in a woman aged 25 to 39 who had recovered from COVID-19. The CDR3: CATSSFGDRNFYGYTF. In DNA form, the CDR3 reads TGTGCCACCAGTAGTTTCGGCGACAGGAACTTCTATGGCTACACCTTC.